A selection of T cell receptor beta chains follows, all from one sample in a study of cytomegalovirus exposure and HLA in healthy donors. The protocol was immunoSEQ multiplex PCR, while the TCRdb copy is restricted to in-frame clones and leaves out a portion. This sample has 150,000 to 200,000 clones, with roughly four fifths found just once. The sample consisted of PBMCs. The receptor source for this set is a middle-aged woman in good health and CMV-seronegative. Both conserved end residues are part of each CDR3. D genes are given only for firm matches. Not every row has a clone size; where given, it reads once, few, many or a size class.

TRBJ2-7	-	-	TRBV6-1	CASSVNPYEQYF	TGTGCCAGCAGCGTTAATCCCTACGAGCAGTACTTC
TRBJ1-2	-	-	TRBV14	CASSQVYEYGYTF	TGTGCCAGCAGCCAAGTGTATGAGTATGGCTACACCTTC
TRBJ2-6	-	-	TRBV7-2	CASALGSSGANVLTF	TGTGCCAGCGCCCTGGGGAGCTCTGGGGCCAACGTCCTGACTTTC
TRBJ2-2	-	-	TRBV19	CATAGSRTNTGELFF	TGTGCCACTGCGGGGTCTAGGACGAACACCGGGGAGCTGTTTTTT
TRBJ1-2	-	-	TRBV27	CASSFAENYGYTF	TGTGCCAGCAGTTTCGCGGAAAACTATGGCTACACCTTC
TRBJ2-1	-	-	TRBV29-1	CSVSYSSYNEQFF	TGCAGCGTTTCCTACTCGTCCTACAATGAGCAGTTCTTC
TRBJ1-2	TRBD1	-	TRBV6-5	CASSPGQGGNYGYTF	TGTGCCAGCAGCCCCGGACAGGGGGGTAACTATGGCTACACCTTC
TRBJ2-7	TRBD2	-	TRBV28	CASSPTRAGVYEQYF	TGTGCCAGCAGCCCTACAAGGGCGGGAGTTTATGAGCAGTACTTC
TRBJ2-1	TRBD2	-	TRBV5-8	CASSLATSGLYNEQFF	TGTGCCAGCAGCTTGGCGACTAGCGGACTATACAATGAGCAGTTCTTC
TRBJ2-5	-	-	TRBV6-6	CASSYAVGAQETQYF	TGTGCCAGCAGTTACGCGGTGGGAGCCCAAGAGACCCAGTACTTC
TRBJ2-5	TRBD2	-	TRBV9	CASSVGLAEETQYF	TGTGCCAGCAGCGTAGGGCTAGCGGAAGAGACCCAGTACTTC
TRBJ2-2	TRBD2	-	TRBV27	CASSLSASGRAGELFF	TGTGCCAGCAGTTTATCGGCTAGCGGGAGGGCCGGGGAGCTGTTTTTT
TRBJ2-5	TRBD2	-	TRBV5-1	CASSFSAGREGTQYF	TGCGCCAGCAGCTTTTCGGCGGGAAGGGAGGGGACCCAGTACTTC
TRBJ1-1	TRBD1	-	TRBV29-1	CSVQRTGKMDTEAFF	TGCAGCGTTCAGAGGACAGGGAAGATGGACACTGAAGCTTTCTTT
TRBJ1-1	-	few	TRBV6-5	CASSSKGGPAEAFF	TGTGCCAGCAGTTCCAAAGGGGGACCCGCTGAAGCTTTCTTT
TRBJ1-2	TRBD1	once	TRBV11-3	CASSLATGGHTF	TGTGCCAGCAGCTTAGCCACAGGGGGACACACCTTC
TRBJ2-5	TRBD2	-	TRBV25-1	CASSPGTSGRWGGETQYF	TGTGCCAGCAGCCCCGGGACTAGCGGGAGATGGGGGGGGGAGACCCAGTACTTC
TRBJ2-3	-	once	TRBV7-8	CASSFQTSSDTQYF	TGTGCCAGCAGCTTCCAGACTAGTTCAGATACGCAGTATTTT
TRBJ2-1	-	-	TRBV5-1	CASNLGGSTLYNEQFF	TGCGCCAGCAACCTTGGGGGGAGCACCCTCTACAATGAGCAGTTCTTC
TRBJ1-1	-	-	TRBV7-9	CASSLDRSGRANTEAFF	TGTGCCAGCAGCTTAGATCGTTCGGGCAGGGCGAACACTGAAGCTTTCTTT
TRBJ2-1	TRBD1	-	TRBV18	CASSPRQGGDNEQFF	TGTGCCAGCTCACCCCGACAGGGGGGTGACAATGAGCAGTTCTTC
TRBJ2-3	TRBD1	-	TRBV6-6	CASIQGETAVTDTQYF	TGTGCCAGCATTCAGGGGGAAACCGCGGTCACAGATACGCAGTATTTT
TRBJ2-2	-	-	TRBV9	CASSVDHGTNTGELFF	TGTGCCAGCAGCGTAGATCACGGTACGAACACCGGGGAGCTGTTTTTT
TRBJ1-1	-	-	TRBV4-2	CASSLRRGNTEAFF	TGTGCCAGCAGCCTACGTCGGGGAAACACTGAAGCTTTCTTT
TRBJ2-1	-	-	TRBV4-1	CASSSASYNEQFF	TGCGCCAGCAGCAGCGCCTCCTACAATGAGCAGTTCTTC
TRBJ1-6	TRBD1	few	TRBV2	CAIGTGPAPLHF	TGTGCCATCGGGACAGGGCCTGCACCCCTCCACTTT
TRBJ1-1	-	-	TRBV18	CASSPTTELNTEAFF	TGTGCCAGCTCACCGACGACAGAATTGAACACTGAAGCTTTCTTT
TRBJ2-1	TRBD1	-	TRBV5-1	CASSLVRDRNNEQFF	TGCGCCAGCAGCTTGGTAAGGGACAGAAACAATGAGCAGTTCTTC